This T cell receptor (beta chain) was recorded in a study of blood T cells in healthy people across ages. Overall study results and limits: Researchers report that TCR beta diversity correlated strongly with naive T cell percentage.

V dropped 4 bases and J dropped 4 bases, with 10 bases sitting between them. CDR3 length: 13 amino acids. This clonotype was detected only a few times. Its antigen is as yet unknown. A sample-barcoded 5' primer and a J-beta primer mix were used in a second PCR of roughly 7 to 11 cycles. A single record per CDR3 protein comes from TCRdb applying MiXCR to the 5' RACE reads. The sample contains some 1,800,000 distinct CDR3 sequences, roughly 43% of which appear only once. Each sample yielded at least 7 million isolated PBMCs. The sequence was obtained from a human donor in good health. Sequencing was carried out using blood. The chain couples TRBV12-3 or TRBV12-4 to TRBJ1-1, with D unresolved. The CDR3 is CASSSPGVTEAFF. The CDR3, as DNA: TGTGCCAGCAGTTCTCCGGGTGTCACTGAAGCTTTCTTT.